The 24 T cell receptor beta chains below come from one sample, sequenced in a study of cytomegalovirus exposure and HLA in healthy donors. Assay used: immunoSEQ multiplex PCR; TCRdb lists only in-frame clones, some missing. The table includes fewer than 95,000 clones, 84% detected once. The sample taken for sequencing was PBMCs. These receptors were obtained from a woman under 30 in good health and CMV-seropositive.

The rearrangement joins TRBV11-2 to TRBJ1-4, with TRBD1 matching 11 bases. From germline, CDR1 is SGHAT and CDR2 FQNNGV. With V trimmed by 4 bases and J by 4 bases, 14 bases remained unmatched. The CDR3 is 19 amino acids. The DNA for the CDR3 is TGTGCCAGCAGCTCTGGACAGGGGGCGGATTTTCAAGTTAATGAAAAACTGTTTTTT. Protein sequence: CASSSGQGADFQVNEKLFF.

The table lists this clone with a count of one. This chain links TRBV10-1 with TRBJ1-1, with 9 bases matching TRBD1. The germline V gene has CDR1 WNHNN and CDR2 SYGVQD (reference sequence). This CDR3 spans 14 amino acids. J was trimmed by 4 bases and V by 6 bases; bases with no gene match: 6. The CDR3 loop is CASSKGTGTTEAFF. In DNA form, the CDR3 reads TGCGCCAGCAGCAAAGGGACAGGGACCACTGAAGCTTTCTTT.

This chain joins TRBV13 and TRBJ1-3, with 9 bases lining up with TRBD1. The J segment lost 9 bases and the V segment lost 6 bases, leaving 9 bases of the junction unmatched. The CDR3 has 14 residues. Per germline, CDR1 PRHDT and CDR2 FYEKMQ (reference sequence). The CDR3 DNA is TGTGCCAGCAGACGGCCGGGACAGGGTATCACCATATATTTT. Translation gives CASRRPGQGITIYF.

V gene TRBV5-1 combines with J gene TRBJ2-3; 10 bases fit TRBD2. The V gene's germline CDR1 is SGHRS and CDR2 YFSETQ. The CDR3 runs 17 residues. The V segment lost 2 bases and the J segment 1 base; nucleotides outside the gene matches: 7. CDR3 region: CASSFSLAGAGTDTQYF. DNA for the CDR3: TGCGCCAGCAGCTTTAGTCTAGCGGGGGCCGGCACAGATACGCAGTATTTT.

This clone came up once. V usage is TRBV7-6 and J usage is TRBJ2-1; tentative D call: TRBD2 (5 bases). The CDR3 is 14 residues long. V was trimmed by 0 bases and J by 7 bases, leaving 10 bases between them. Per the germline V gene, CDR1 is SGHVS and CDR2 is FNYEAQ. CDR3 DNA: TGTGCCAGCAGCTTAGCAGCGGAAGGGAATGAGCAGTTCTTC. Translating it yields CASSLAAEGNEQFF. Together with reference TRBV7-6 and TRBJ2-1, the CDR3 gives the full variable domain: GAGVSQSPRYKVTKRGQDVALRCDPISGHVSLYWYRQALGQGPEFLTYFNYEAQQDKSGLPNDRFSAERPEGSISTLTIQRTEQRDSAMYRCASSLAAEGNEQFFGPGTRLTVL.

The gene calls are TRBV9 and TRBJ2-2; TRBD1 is a possible D gene (5 bases). V lost 4 bases, J lost 1 base, and 11 bases lay in between. Germline V gene sequence: CDR1 SGDLS, CDR2 YYNGEE. The CDR3 is made up of 15 amino acids. CDR3 sequence (DNA): TGTGCCAGCAGCCTGGACACCCTGAACACCGGGGAGCTGTTTTTT. This translates into CASSLDTLNTGELFF.

The chain recombines TRBV4-1 with TRBJ2-1, with D possibly matching TRBD2 (6 bases). V was pared by 0 bases and J by 0 bases, with 12 bases between. Germline V gives CDR1 MGHRA, CDR2 YSYEKL. This CDR3 spans 17 amino acids. This CDR3 is CASSQDKDSGSYNEQFF. The CDR3 DNA reads TGCGCCAGCAGCCAAGATAAGGATAGCGGCTCCTACAATGAGCAGTTCTTC.

The V gene is TRBV5-1, the J gene TRBJ2-5; 11 positions match TRBD2. Germline V gene sequence: CDR1 SGHRS, CDR2 YFSETQ. The V gene end was trimmed by 6 bases and the J gene end by 5 bases; junction bases not matched to a gene: 15. This CDR3 has 17 residues. The CDR3 sequence is CASTRLGTSGPEETQYF. CDR3 coding DNA: TGCGCCAGCACCCGACTCGGGACTAGCGGTCCTGAGGAGACCCAGTACTTC.

The chain employs TRBV5-1 and TRBJ2-1; TRBD2 matches at 8 bases. The CDR3 has 15 residues. Trimming removed 4 bases from V and 7 bases from J; junction bases left unmatched: 10. Germline values: CDR1 SGHRS, CDR2 YFSETQ. CDR3 DNA: TGCGCCAGCAGCCCGGGACTAGAAGTTCTGAATGAGCAGTTCTTC. Its protein product is CASSPGLEVLNEQFF.

The rearrangement uses TRBV6-1 and TRBJ1-1; TRBD1 aligns across 7 bases. The CDR3 consists of 15 residues. The germline V gene has CDR1 MNHNS and CDR2 SASEGT. V shed 2 bases and J 5 bases; nucleotides not matched to a gene: 8. The CDR3 loop reads CASSENAGGITEAFF. CDR3 nucleotides: TGTGCCAGCAGTGAAAATGCAGGGGGGATAACTGAAGCTTTCTTT.

The CDR3 is CASSGAGGDSSNQPQHF. The CDR3 DNA is TGTGCCAGCAGTGGGGCAGGGGGCGACTCGAGCAATCAGCCCCAGCATTTT. The chain couples TRBV2 to TRBJ1-5, with 8 bases identical to TRBD1. Germline V gene sequence: CDR1 SNHLY, CDR2 FYNNEI. With V trimmed by 4 bases and J by 1 base, 9 bases remained unmatched. CDR3 length: 17 amino acids.

This clone came up once. The DNA for the CDR3 is TGCGCCAGCAGTTCTGGGGGCTCTGGCAACTATGGCTACACCTTC. Translating it yields CASSSGGSGNYGYTF. The V gene is TRBV10-1, the J gene TRBJ1-2; a possible D gene is TRBD1 (6 bases). V was pared by 5 bases and J by 2 bases, with 15 bases between. Looked up from germline, CDR1 is WNHNN and CDR2 is SYGVQD (reference sequence). The CDR3 runs to 15 residues.

This chain joins TRBV27 and TRBJ1-3; TRBD1 aligns across 8 bases. The CDR3 spans 15 residues. The germline V gene has CDR1 MNHEY and CDR2 SMNVEV (reference sequence). After removal of 8 bases from V and 4 bases from J, the junction contained 10 bases not matched to a gene. As DNA, the CDR3 is TGTGCCAGCGGAGTCGACAGGGGAATGGGAAACACCATATATTTT. Protein: CASGVDRGMGNTIYF.

This clone was found once. J is TRBJ2-5 and V is TRBV7-2, with D unclear. Trimming stripped 1 base from V and 5 bases from J, with 11 bases between. Germline V gene data show CDR1 as SGHTA and CDR2 as FQGNSA. The CDR3 runs 14 residues. Written as DNA, the CDR3 is TGTGCCAGCAGCTTAGTGGCCGTTTGGGAGACCCAGTACTTC. It yields the protein CASSLVAVWETQYF.

This clone was seen a single time. The CDR3 is CASSVQLNTEAFF. DNA for the CDR3: TGTGCCAGCAGTGTACAGCTGAACACTGAAGCTTTCTTT. The chain has TRBV2 and TRBJ1-1; no definite D call. This CDR3 contains 13 residues. Trimming cost V 4 bases and J 0 bases, with 6 bases left between them. Per germline, CDR1 SNHLY and CDR2 FYNNEI.

This chain links TRBV9 with TRBJ1-4; D is uncertain. Per germline, CDR1 SGDLS and CDR2 YYNGEE. The CDR3 length is 13 residues. Trimming pared 5 bases from V and 4 bases from J, leaving 9 bases between. CDR3 DNA: TGTGCCAGCAGTGACAAGGATAATGAAAAACTGTTTTTT. Its protein is CASSDKDNEKLFF.

V usage is TRBV20-1 and J usage is TRBJ1-2; 8 bases are shared with TRBD1. Germline CDR1 is DFQATT and CDR2 is SNEGSKA (reference sequence). The CDR3 covers 11 residues. CDR3 in amino acids: CRPGGTYGYTF. DNA of the CDR3: TGCCGCCCAGGGGGCACGTATGGCTACACCTTC.

This chain connects TRBV6-1 to TRBJ1-6; a weak D match, TRBD1 (6 bases). Trimming shortened V by 3 bases and J by 10 bases, and 13 bases separated the two germline ends. CDR1 and CDR2 from the germline V gene are MNHNS and SASEGT. The CDR3 has 14 residues. The chain's CDR3 is CASSDLQGGSPLHF. The CDR3 DNA sequence: TGTGCCAGCAGTGACTTACAGGGCGGGTCACCCCTCCACTTT.

This chain connects TRBV9 to TRBJ2-1; TRBD1 might be the D (6 bases). The CDR3 length is 12 residues. Trimming cost V 3 bases and J 7 bases, with 8 bases left between them. From germline, CDR1 is SGDLS and CDR2 YYNGEE. The CDR3 nucleotides are TGTGCCAGCAGCGGCAGGGGAAATGAGCAGTTCTTC. Translating gives CASSGRGNEQFF.

The rearrangement links TRBV5-6 to TRBJ2-5; no clear D. The V end lost 0 bases, the J end lost 2 bases, and 8 bases lay between the germline ends. The CDR3 contains 14 residues. Germline V CDR1 and CDR2: SGHDT, YYEEEE. CDR3 DNA: TGTGCCAGCAGCTTGGGGTCGGTACAAGAGACCCAGTACTTC. It is translated as CASSLGSVQETQYF.

This sequence joins TRBV6-1 and TRBJ2-1, with 14 bases that match TRBD2. V lost 7 bases and J lost 6; bases outside the gene matches: 2. The V gene's germline CDR1 is MNHNS and CDR2 SASEGT. The CDR3 runs to 14 residues. CDR3 sequence: CASTTSGGGNEQFF. The DNA of the CDR3 is TGTGCCAGCACGACTAGCGGGGGGGGCAATGAGCAGTTCTTC.

The chain carries TRBV28 and TRBJ1-5, with TRBD1 as a possible D gene (5 bases). The V end was cut by 8 bases, the J end by 5 bases, with 13 bases between. CDR1 and CDR2 (germline): MDHEN, SYDVKM. This CDR3 spans 13 amino acids. CDR3 sequence: CASERGTYQPQHF. The CDR3 DNA is TGTGCCAGCGAAAGGGGCACCTATCAGCCCCAGCATTTT.

V is TRBV28 and J is TRBJ2-6; 7 bases agree with TRBD1. The germline CDR1 and CDR2 sequences are MDHEN and SYDVKM. The J segment lost 4 bases and the V segment lost 3 bases, leaving 9 bases of the junction unmatched. The CDR3 spans 17 residues. CDR3 bases: TGTGCCAGCAGTTTCGGCACGACAGGGCTAGGGGCCAACGTCCTGACTTTC. It translates to CASSFGTTGLGANVLTF. The full variable domain, completed using reference TRBV28 and TRBJ2-6, is DVKVTQSSRYLVKRTGEKVFLECVQDMDHENMFWYRQDPGLGLRLIYFSYDVKMKEKGDIPEGYSVSREKKERFSLILESASTNQTSMYLCASSFGTTGLGANVLTFGAGSRLTVL.

This clone was detected only once. This chain links TRBV28 with TRBJ2-1; 7 bases are a match to TRBD1. Germline values: CDR1 MDHEN, CDR2 SYDVKM. The CDR3 length is 15 residues. The V segment lost 6 bases and the J segment 7 bases; nucleotides outside the gene matches: 12. CDR3 sequence reads: CASSLSGQVFNEQFF. CDR3 DNA: TGTGCCAGCAGCCTCAGCGGACAGGTCTTTAATGAGCAGTTCTTC. The whole variable domain, filled in from reference TRBV28 and TRBJ2-1, reads DVKVTQSSRYLVKRTGEKVFLECVQDMDHENMFWYRQDPGLGLRLIYFSYDVKMKEKGDIPEGYSVSREKKERFSLILESASTNQTSMYLCASSLSGQVFNEQFFGPGTRLTVL.